The sequence of this T cell receptor (beta chain) was determined in a study of T cell repertoires in cytomegalovirus infection. TCRdb re-called the reads with MiXCR, one entry per CDR3 protein. The profile shows around 320,000 distinct CDR3 sequences, 8% to 9.5% of them singletons. Ten or more counts support this clonotype. As yet, its antigen is unknown. Study-wide points: HLA-C-restricted, CMV-specific TCR beta clonotypes were dominant ex vivo. CMV carriers having the relevant HLA were flagged by cumulative public TCR beta family frequency.

Trimming removed 5 bases from V and 2 bases from J, with 6 bases in between. Per germline, CDR1 SGHTA and CDR2 FQGNSA. The CDR3 extends over 12 amino acids. The sequenced sample was PBMCs. V usage is TRBV7-2 and J usage is TRBJ2-5; no firm D call. The TCR was taken from a human donor in good health (CMV status not recorded). Some clones in this sample may be carry-over from other donors' samples. CDR3 residues: CASSPFQETQYF. The CDR3 DNA is TGTGCCAGCAGCCCCTTTCAAGAGACCCAGTACTTC. Together with reference TRBV7-2 and TRBJ2-5, the CDR3 gives the full variable domain: GAGVSQSPSNKVTEKGKDVELRCDPISGHTALYWYRQSLGQGLEFLIYFQGNSAPDKSGLPSDRFSAERTGGSVSTLTIQRTQQEDSAVYLCASSPFQETQYFGPGTRLLVL.